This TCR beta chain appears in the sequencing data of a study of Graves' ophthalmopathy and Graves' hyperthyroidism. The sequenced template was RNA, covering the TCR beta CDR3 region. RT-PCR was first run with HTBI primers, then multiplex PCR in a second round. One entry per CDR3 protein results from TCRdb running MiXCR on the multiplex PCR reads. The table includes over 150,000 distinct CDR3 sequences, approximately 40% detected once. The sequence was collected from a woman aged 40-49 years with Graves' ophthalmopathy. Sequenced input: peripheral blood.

The DNA for the CDR3 is TGTCCGAGCCGGGGCCTCTACGAGCAGTACTTC. It encodes CPSRGLYEQYF. The J gene is TRBJ2-7, the V gene TRBV12-5, with D perhaps given as TRBD1 or TRBD2 (5 bases each). The CDR3 is 11 amino acids. CDR1 and CDR2 from the germline V gene are LGHNT and FRNRAP.